This T cell receptor beta chain was sequenced during a study of STAT5B mutations in CD4+ large granular lymphocyte leukemia. In this sample, this clone turned up once. The antigen remains unidentified. This table comes from immunoSEQ multiplex PCR, and its TCRdb copy is limited to in-frame clones, with some not included. The sample lists 23,000 or so clones, 79% occurring once. Study findings and constraints: Main leukemic clonotypes were patient-specific, but roughly 25% appeared at low frequency elsewhere.

This TCR was recovered from a human donor in good health. Sequencing used CD4+ T cells from blood buffy coats.

CDR3 nucleotide sequence: TGTGCCAGCAGTTTGTCCAGGGGGCCTGGAAACACCATATATTTT. Translating gives CASSLSRGPGNTIYF. The V gene is TRBV28, the J gene TRBJ1-3; 8 bases are a match to TRBD1. Germline V lookup: CDR1 MDHEN, CDR2 SYDVKM. The junction had 3 bases not matched to a gene; V was cut back by 3 bases and J by 2 bases. The CDR3 loop spans 15 amino acids.